This is a list of T cell receptor beta chains from one sample in a study of early T cells in non-severe SARS-CoV-2 infection. In TCRdb, the 5' RACE reads were re-called with MiXCR into one record per CDR3 protein. The data contain around 46,000 distinct CDR3 sequences, around 10% of them seen just once; the ten biggest clones take up just over 20%. The sample was whole blood. The receptors originated from an adult who was a healthcare worker with PCR-confirmed SARS-CoV-2 infection or an uninfected control (not recorded which). CDR3s include the opening cysteine and the closing phenylalanine or tryptophan. Fields, in order: clone size, V gene, J gene, D gene, CDR3 DNA, CDR3 protein. The D gene is left open where the match is weak. The size of a clone is reported for some rows only, either as once, few or many, or as a class for expanded clones.

clone size: .
V gene: TRBV2
J gene: TRBJ2-1
D gene: .
CDR3 DNA: TGTGCCAGCAGTCGGTCTCCCCAAGCGAAGTTCTTC
CDR3 protein: CASSRSPQAKFF

clone size: .
V gene: TRBV29-1
J gene: TRBJ2-1
D gene: .
CDR3 DNA: TGCAGCGTTGAATGGTCCCACATTTCCTACAATGAGCAGTTCTTC
CDR3 protein: CSVEWSHISYNEQFF

clone size: many
V gene: TRBV2
J gene: TRBJ2-6
D gene: .
CDR3 DNA: TGTGCCAGCAATCCGGGGGCTGGGGCCAACGTCCTGACTTTC
CDR3 protein: CASNPGAGANVLTF

clone size: .
V gene: TRBV28
J gene: TRBJ2-1
D gene: .
CDR3 DNA: TGTGCCAGCAGTCTAACGGGGGATGTAGATGAGCAGTTCTTC
CDR3 protein: CASSLTGDVDEQFF

clone size: .
V gene: TRBV10-3
J gene: TRBJ2-7
D gene: .
CDR3 DNA: TGTGCCATCAGAGAGTTGGGGTACGAGCAGTACTTC
CDR3 protein: CAIRELGYEQYF

clone size: many
V gene: TRBV29-1
J gene: TRBJ2-4
D gene: TRBD1
CDR3 DNA: TGCAGCGCCGGGACAGATCGTTTAGCCAAAAACATTCAGTACTTC
CDR3 protein: CSAGTDRLAKNIQYF

clone size: many
V gene: TRBV5-1
J gene: TRBJ1-1
D gene: .
CDR3 DNA: TGCGCCAGCAGCTTGGATCCAGGACGTAAGAACACTGAAGCTTTCTTT
CDR3 protein: CASSLDPGRKNTEAFF

clone size: .
V gene: TRBV11-3
J gene: TRBJ2-5
D gene: TRBD2
CDR3 DNA: TGTGCCAGCAGCGGGGGACTAGCGGGCGAGACCCAGTACTTC
CDR3 protein: CASSGGLAGETQYF

clone size: many
V gene: TRBV19
J gene: TRBJ1-5
D gene: .
CDR3 DNA: TGTGCCAGTAGCAGCGGTGATGCCAATCAGCCCCAGCATTTT
CDR3 protein: CASSSGDANQPQHF

clone size: .
V gene: TRBV6-5
J gene: TRBJ2-2
D gene: TRBD1
CDR3 DNA: TGTGCCAGCAGTTACGAAGGGGGCGGTCAGACCGGGGAGCTGTTTTTT
CDR3 protein: CASSYEGGGQTGELFF

clone size: .
V gene: TRBV5-1
J gene: TRBJ2-3
D gene: .
CDR3 DNA: TGCGCCAGCAGCTTGGGGTTTTCTAGCACAGATACGCAGTATTTT
CDR3 protein: CASSLGFSSTDTQYF